What follows describes a single T cell receptor (beta chain). Its specific antigen is unknown. This sample is part of a study of cytomegalovirus exposure and HLA in healthy donors (dated by TCRdb to 2016 to 2017). Turning to the overall study: An earlier analysis of some 500 of the donors reported 250 to 300 Gb of sequence data and 117 million unique TCR beta sequences from about 200 million T cells. An early release that covered fewer than 750 HLA-typed donors contained approximately 300 gigabases of sequencing data and approximately 85 million unique TCR sequences. Among the roughly 390 genotyped donors, 81% belonged to the genetic ancestry cluster associated with self-reported Caucasian donors. The study aimed to test whether signatures of past pathogen exposure could be identified by cataloging public T cell receptors. Using immunosequencing, the study profiled T cell repertoires from approximately 700 subjects and related those repertoires to cytomegalovirus serostatus. A separate validation cohort of about 110 different subjects was used in addition to the roughly 640-subject first cohort. To predict cytomegalovirus infection status, the study brought together high-throughput TCR immunosequencing, statistical association of individual TCRs with disease status, and machine learning. To study patterns of TCR occurrence, a later analysis re-analyzed previously published TCR beta repertoires from 700 or so donors and added high-resolution HLA genotyping. The later analysis used no new phenotypic data to find candidate immune exposures, relying instead on TCR beta sequences and their occurrence across donors. To decide whether each TCR beta V gene segment behaved as functional or pseudogenic, an earlier analysis of 587 of the donors relied on high-throughput TCR beta sequencing. Donor age, sex, ethnicity and CMV serostatus were compiled together with the repertoire data. A later genetic analysis took genome-wide SNP genotypes for about 65% of the 666 donors and used that subset as a discovery cohort. Every discovery cohort repertoire had been produced on one sequencing platform. Class I and class II HLA loci were covered by the typing at four-digit resolution. Typing coverage differed by locus: A, B, C, DRB1 and DQB1 were typed in about 620-640 donors, DQA1 in approximately 520, DPA1 in roughly 590, and DPB1 in 450 to 480. Roughly five DR-DQ haplotypes were handled as single units for association and clustering, since linkage in the cohort was strong. Among about 360 genotyped donors of the cohort, an average of about 240,000 unique TCR beta nucleotide sequences were sequenced per donor, around 18% of them non-productive.

The cohort consisted of 600 to 750 healthy bone marrow donors. Cohort members were all nominally healthy when sampled, although unrecorded immune exposures were likely present. The donor was CMV seronegative and belonged to the group of around 400 seronegative cohort members. Every donor gave a peripheral blood sample, and the peripheral blood mononuclear cells from that sample were used for TCR beta sequencing. The Qiagen DNeasy Blood Extraction Kit was used to extract genomic DNA from the blood cell samples. Paper-wide results and their limitations: Because counts were too low, roughly 18 rarely observed V segments, including chromosome 9 orphons, were left out of the earlier analysis of about 500 of the donors. A later analysis reported that several top co-occurrence clusters appeared linked to parvovirus B19, influenza, CMV and Epstein-Barr virus. According to a later analysis, TCR association rates differed among HLA loci, with DRB1 alleles showing the most associated TCRs and HLA-C alleles showing the fewest. According to a later analysis, most CMV-associated TCR beta chains appeared to be HLA-restricted, and the HLA associations seemed to be driven largely by CMV exposure. Across donors, most TCR sequences were observed very rarely, whereas some public TCRs were present in many individuals. In a later genetic analysis, a missense DCLRE1C variant was associated with V-gene and J-gene trimming of TCR beta chains, and the association was replicated in an independent cohort. The study gave a list of some 150 TCR beta chains associated with cytomegalovirus. CMV serostatus was the only immune exposure information available for the cohort. A few of the identified cytomegalovirus-associated TCR beta chains were confirmed in vitro to be specific for cytomegalovirus antigens. In an earlier analysis of about 600 of the donors, most TCR beta V segments appeared in productive rearrangements about 90% or about 30% of the time, broadly matching IMGT annotations. A further reported finding was that TCR beta sequences accurately predicted the HLA-A and HLA-B alleles for most subjects in the first cohort. A cluster of highly shared sequence variants was judged likely to be a technical artifact of the sequencing pipeline. Cytomegalovirus status was reported to be diagnosed by the classifier with high specificity and sensitivity in both the original and validation cohorts. The 87-base-pair reads could not distinguish some IMGT-functional V segments, including TRBV6-2 and TRBV6-3, so those segments were excluded. According to a later genetic analysis, donors in an Asian-associated ancestry cluster had fewer N-insertions in productive TCRs than the approximately 670-donor mean. A later analysis associated about 18,000 TCR beta sequences with specific HLA alleles at a false discovery rate of 0.05. Linkage disequilibrium might explain the correlated functional status among segregating V segments, but an unknown experimental factor could not be ruled out. Assigning TCR associations to individual alleles was difficult when HLA alleles, especially DR and DQ, strongly co-occurred. Because some donors lacked HLA typing at each locus, the association tests relied only on the typed subset. Compared with equally common non-associated chains, HLA-associated TCR beta chains in a later analysis were more clonally expanded and had lower generation probabilities. It was suggested by the authors that the approach could potentially be generalized to other disease states and immunological phenotypes. In this cohort, only TCR beta chains were sequenced, and detectable features were limited by the absence of alpha or paired-chain data. Sequencing depth was assumed to be roughly uniform across donors in the presence/absence analyses, though that assumption may not hold.

The germline V gene yields SGHVS for CDR1 and FNYEAQ for CDR2. Germline trimming amounts to 8 bases on V and 8 bases on J, with 6 as the count of junction bases outside the gene matches. From the cysteine up to the phenylalanine, the CDR3 has a length of 13 residues. Left in the record is the CDR3 DNA by itself, 39 bases read in frame from the first base. Libraries were made using the immunoSEQ multiplex PCR assay. For the multiplex PCR, a mixture combining 60 forward primers for TCR Vbeta segments and 13 reverse primers for TCR Jbeta segments was used. A multiplex PCR assay on genomic DNA amplified the CDR3 region of rearranged TCR beta genes. The amplified TCR beta libraries were sequenced on the Illumina HiSeq System as 87-base-pair reads. Regarding the original processing steps: A later analysis counted about 82 million unique TCR beta chains across the 666 repertoires, and some 11 million of these chains were shared by at least two donors. Raw reads were error-corrected and collapsed into unique sequences by a nearest-neighbor algorithm in which closely related sequences were merged to remove PCR and sequencing errors. To assign V, D and J gene segments, CDR3 sequences were aligned to IMGT reference sequences. For a sequence to be retained, at least a six-nucleotide match to both a V gene segment and a J gene segment was required. A rearrangement was called productive if the CDR3 had no stop codons and remained in frame with V and J, and every other rearrangement was called non-productive. CDR3 was defined according to IMGT convention as the region running from the second conserved V-encoded cysteine to the conserved J-encoded phenylalanine. The earlier analysis of about 610 of the donors excluded any sequence lacking an unambiguous match to a single V gene segment. In an earlier analysis of approximately 560 of the donors, a V segment was called functional when productive rearrangements were above 56.7%, and segregating when the standard deviation between donors exceeded 5%. A statistical classification framework was built for diagnosing cytomegalovirus status from the catalog of TCR beta chain sequences. V and J gene assignment, in a later analysis, came from comparing TCR nucleotide sequences with IMGT/GENE-DB human TR gene sequences. In a later analysis, CDR3 sequences and most-parsimonious VDJ recombination scenarios were assigned using the TCRdist pipeline. In a later analysis, each TCR beta chain was defined by its CDR3 amino acid sequence together with its V-gene family, and reads lacking a unique V-gene family were excluded. A later analysis removed 450 to 600 highly shared, low-generation-probability nucleotide sequences to deal with suspected cross-contamination and a sequencing artifact. A later analysis calculated a clonal expansion index for each public chain from normalized within-repertoire ranks of inferred template counts. In a later analysis, generation probabilities were computed with a VDJ recombination model fitted to out-of-frame rearrangements, and the resulting probabilities were checked against IGoR. In a later analysis, TCR-TCR, TCR-HLA and TCR-CMV co-occurrence was scored with hypergeometric tests, and a repertoire-size bias correction was applied to TCR pairs. To estimate false discovery rates, a later analysis permuted the HLA or CMV assignments 20 times. A later analysis grouped co-occurring TCRs with DBSCAN, adding TCRdist sequence similarity when clustering within HLA-allele-positive subsets. Co-occurrence clustering excluded repertoires with fewer than 30,000 or more than 120,000 public chains, plus five with anomalous nucleotide sharing. As stored in TCRdb, this immuneACCESS dataset retains in-frame rearrangements with V and J assigned. A fraction of the clones does not appear; measured against another copy, unresolved V genes explain less than half of the discrepancy, and the remainder lacks a known reason. That table is the source of V, J and clone size, and D and trimming were worked out from the DNA. The sample table on file contains more than 40,000 clones. The ten largest clonotypes hold approximately 16% of the sample.

The receptor's source is a male donor in good health and CMV-seronegative. Recombination joined TRBV7-6 with TRBJ1-6; a stretch of 7 junction bases matches TRBD1. The sample was PBMCs. The CDR3 sequence is CASGDREDSPLHF. Read as DNA, the sequence is TGTGCCAGCGGAGACAGGGAGGATTCACCCCTCCACTTT.